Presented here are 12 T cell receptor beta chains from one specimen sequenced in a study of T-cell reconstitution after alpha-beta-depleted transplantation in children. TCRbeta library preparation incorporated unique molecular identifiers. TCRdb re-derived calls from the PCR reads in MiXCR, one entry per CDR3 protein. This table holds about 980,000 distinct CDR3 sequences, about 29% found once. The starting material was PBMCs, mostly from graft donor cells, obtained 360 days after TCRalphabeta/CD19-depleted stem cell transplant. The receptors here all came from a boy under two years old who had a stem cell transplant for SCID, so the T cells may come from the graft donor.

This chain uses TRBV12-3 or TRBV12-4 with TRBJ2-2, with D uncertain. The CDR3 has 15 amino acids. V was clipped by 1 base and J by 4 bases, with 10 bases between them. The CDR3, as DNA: TGTGCCAGCAGTTTAGGCCAACCCTTCACCGGGGAGCTGTTTTTT. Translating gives CASSLGQPFTGELFF.

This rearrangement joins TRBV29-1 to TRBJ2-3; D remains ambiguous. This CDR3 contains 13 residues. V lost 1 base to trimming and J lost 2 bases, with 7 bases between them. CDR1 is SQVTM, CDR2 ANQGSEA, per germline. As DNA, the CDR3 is TGCAGCGTTGAAGGTGTTTTCACAGATACGCAGTATTTT. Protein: CSVEGVFTDTQYF.

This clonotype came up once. The CDR3 loop is CASSQRGNEQYF. CDR3 DNA sequence: TGTGCCAGCAGCCAACGAGGGAACGAGCAGTACTTC. V is TRBV7-9 and J is TRBJ2-7; possible D gene TRBD2, 5 bases. Looked up from germline, CDR1 is SEHNR and CDR2 is FQNEAQ (reference sequence). CDR3 size: 12 residues. Trimming pared 5 bases from V and 5 bases from J, leaving 10 bases between.

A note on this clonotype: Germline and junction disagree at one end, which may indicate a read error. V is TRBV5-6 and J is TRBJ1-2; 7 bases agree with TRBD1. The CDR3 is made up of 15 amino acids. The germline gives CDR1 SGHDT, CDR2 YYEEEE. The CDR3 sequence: CANSLLQGTNYGYTF. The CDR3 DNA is TGTGCCAACAGCTTGCTACAGGGGACTAACTATGGCTACACCTTC.

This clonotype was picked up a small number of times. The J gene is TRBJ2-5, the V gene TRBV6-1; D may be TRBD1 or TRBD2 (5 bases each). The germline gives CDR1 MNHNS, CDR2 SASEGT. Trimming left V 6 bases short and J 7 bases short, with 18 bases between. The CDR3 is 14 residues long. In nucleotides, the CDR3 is TGTGCCAGCAGCCCAGAGGGCCGCCAGGGGACCCAGTACTTC. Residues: CASSPEGRQGTQYF.

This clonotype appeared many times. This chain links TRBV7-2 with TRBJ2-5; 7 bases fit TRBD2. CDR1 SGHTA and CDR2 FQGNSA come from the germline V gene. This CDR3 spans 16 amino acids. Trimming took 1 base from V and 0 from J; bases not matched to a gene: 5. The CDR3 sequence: CASSLGYTSDQETQYF. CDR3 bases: TGTGCCAGCAGCTTAGGTTATACTAGCGACCAAGAGACCCAGTACTTC.

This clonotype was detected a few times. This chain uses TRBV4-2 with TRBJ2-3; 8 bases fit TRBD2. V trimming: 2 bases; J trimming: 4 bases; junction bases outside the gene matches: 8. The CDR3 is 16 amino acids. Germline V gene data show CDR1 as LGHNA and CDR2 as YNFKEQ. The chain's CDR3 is CASSQLAGALADTQYF. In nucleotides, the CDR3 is TGTGCCAGCAGCCAACTAGCGGGTGCCTTAGCAGATACGCAGTATTTT.

The CDR3 coding sequence is TGCGCCAGCAGCCAAGATTTTCTGGTTGGCACTGAAGCTTTCTTT. This encodes CASSQDFLVGTEAFF. The chain links TRBV4-3 to TRBJ1-1, with unresolved D. CDR1 and CDR2 (germline): LGHNA, YSLEER. The CDR3 has 15 amino acids. Trimming removed 0 bases from V and 4 bases from J, with 12 bases in between.

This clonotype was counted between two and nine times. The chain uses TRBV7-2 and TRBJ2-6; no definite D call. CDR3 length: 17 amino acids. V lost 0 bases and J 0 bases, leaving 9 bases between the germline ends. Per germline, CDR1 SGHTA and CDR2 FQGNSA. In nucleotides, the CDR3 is TGTGCCAGCAGCTTAGCTCGGTACCGCTCTGGGGCCAACGTCCTGACTTTC. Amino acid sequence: CASSLARYRSGANVLTF.

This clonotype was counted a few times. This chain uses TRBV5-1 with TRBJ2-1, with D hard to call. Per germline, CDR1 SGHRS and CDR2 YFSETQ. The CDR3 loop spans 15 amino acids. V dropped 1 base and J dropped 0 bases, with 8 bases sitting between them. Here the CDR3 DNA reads TGCGCCAGCAGCTTGCCAGGATTCTCCTACAATGAGCAGTTCTTC. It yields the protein CASSLPGFSYNEQFF.

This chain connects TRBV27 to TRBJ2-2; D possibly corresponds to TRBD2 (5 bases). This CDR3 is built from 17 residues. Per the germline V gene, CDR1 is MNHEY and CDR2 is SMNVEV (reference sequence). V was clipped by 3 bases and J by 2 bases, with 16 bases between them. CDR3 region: CASSFWLGRTNTGELFF. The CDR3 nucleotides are TGTGCCAGCAGTTTTTGGCTTGGACGGACTAACACCGGGGAGCTGTTTTTT.

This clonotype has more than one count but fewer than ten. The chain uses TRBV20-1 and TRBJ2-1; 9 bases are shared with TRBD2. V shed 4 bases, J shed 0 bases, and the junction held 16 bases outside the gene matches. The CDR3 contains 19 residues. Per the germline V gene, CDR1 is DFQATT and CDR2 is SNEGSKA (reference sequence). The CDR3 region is CSAKTTMASGALSYNEQFF. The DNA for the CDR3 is TGCAGTGCTAAGACGACTATGGCTAGCGGGGCGCTCTCCTACAATGAGCAGTTCTTC.